These 2 T cell receptor beta chains were all obtained from the same sample, sequenced in a study of shared clonotypes between healthy human individuals. This table comes from immunoSEQ multiplex PCR, and its TCRdb copy is limited to in-frame clones, with some not included. The table shows 470,000 or so clones, with over 75% occurring only once. Input material: PBMCs. These receptor sequences come from a woman aged 40 to 55 in good health. Some clones in this sample may be carry-over from other donors' samples.

The CDR3 nucleotides read TGTGCCAGCAGCGGGGACACATACAATGAGCAGTTCTTC. Amino acids: CASSGDTYNEQFF. The chain joins TRBV7-6 to TRBJ2-1, with D possibly TRBD1 on 6 matching bases. The CDR3 has 13 residues. The ends were cut back, 5 bases at V and 4 bases at J, with 9 bases in the middle. In germline, CDR1 is SGHVS, CDR2 FNYEAQ.

Comments on this clone: A far larger clone is one nucleotide away, so this likely arose from a read error. The V call is TRBV5-6, the J call TRBJ1-1, with a tentative D call TRBD1 (5 bases). Germline V gene lookup returns CDR1 SGHDT and CDR2 YYEEEE. The CDR3 has 13 amino acids. Trimming took 1 base from V and 9 from J, leaving 13 bases between them. DNA for the CDR3: TGTGCCAGCAGCTTGAAGAGGGGAACTAAAGCTTTCTTT. Encoded protein: CASSLKRGTKAFF.